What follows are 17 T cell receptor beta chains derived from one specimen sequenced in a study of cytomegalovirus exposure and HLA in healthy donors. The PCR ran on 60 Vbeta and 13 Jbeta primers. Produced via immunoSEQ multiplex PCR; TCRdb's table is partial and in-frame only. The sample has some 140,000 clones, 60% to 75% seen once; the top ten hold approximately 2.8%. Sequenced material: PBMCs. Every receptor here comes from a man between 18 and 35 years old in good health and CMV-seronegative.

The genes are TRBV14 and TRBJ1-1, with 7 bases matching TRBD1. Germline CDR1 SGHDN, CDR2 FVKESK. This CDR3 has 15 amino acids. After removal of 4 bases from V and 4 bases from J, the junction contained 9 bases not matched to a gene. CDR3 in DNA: TGTGCCAGCAGCCGAGGGACAGACTATAGCACTGAAGCTTTCTTT. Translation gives CASSRGTDYSTEAFF.

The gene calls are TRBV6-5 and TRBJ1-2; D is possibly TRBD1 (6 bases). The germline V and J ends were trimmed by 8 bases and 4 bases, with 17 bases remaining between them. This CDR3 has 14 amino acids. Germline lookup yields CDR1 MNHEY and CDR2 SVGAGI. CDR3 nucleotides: TGTGCCAGCGGGTCAGGGGCCTTCGCCTATGGCTACACCTTC. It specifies CASGSGAFAYGYTF.

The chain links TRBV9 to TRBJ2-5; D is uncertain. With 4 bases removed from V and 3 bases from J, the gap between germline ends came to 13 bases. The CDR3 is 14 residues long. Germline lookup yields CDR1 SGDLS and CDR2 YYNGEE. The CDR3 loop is CASSPEYLEETQYF. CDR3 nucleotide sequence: TGTGCCAGCAGCCCCGAATACTTAGAAGAGACCCAGTACTTC.

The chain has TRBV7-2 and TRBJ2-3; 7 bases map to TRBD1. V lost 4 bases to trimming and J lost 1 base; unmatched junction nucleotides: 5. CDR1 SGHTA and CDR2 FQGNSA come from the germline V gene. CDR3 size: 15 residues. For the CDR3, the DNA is TGTGCCAGCAGCTCAAGACAGGGAGGCACAGATACGCAGTATTTT. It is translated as CASSSRQGGTDTQYF.

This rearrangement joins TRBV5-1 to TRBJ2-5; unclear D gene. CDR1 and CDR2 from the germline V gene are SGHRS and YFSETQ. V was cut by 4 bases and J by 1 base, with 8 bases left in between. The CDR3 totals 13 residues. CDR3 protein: CASSGQVQETQYF. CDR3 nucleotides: TGCGCCAGCAGCGGTCAGGTCCAAGAGACCCAGTACTTC.

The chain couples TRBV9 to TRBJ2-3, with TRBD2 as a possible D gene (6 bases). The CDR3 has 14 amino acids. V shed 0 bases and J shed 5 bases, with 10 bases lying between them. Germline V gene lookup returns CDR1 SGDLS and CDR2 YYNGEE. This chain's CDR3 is CASSVVGGEDTQYF. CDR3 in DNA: TGTGCCAGCAGCGTAGTCGGGGGTGAAGATACGCAGTATTTT.

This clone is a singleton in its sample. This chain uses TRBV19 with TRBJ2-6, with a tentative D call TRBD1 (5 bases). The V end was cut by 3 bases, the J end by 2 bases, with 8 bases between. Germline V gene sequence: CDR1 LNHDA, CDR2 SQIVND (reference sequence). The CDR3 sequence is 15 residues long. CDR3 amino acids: CASSMGLAGANVLTF. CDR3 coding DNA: TGTGCCAGTAGTATGGGGCTAGCTGGGGCCAACGTCCTGACTTTC.

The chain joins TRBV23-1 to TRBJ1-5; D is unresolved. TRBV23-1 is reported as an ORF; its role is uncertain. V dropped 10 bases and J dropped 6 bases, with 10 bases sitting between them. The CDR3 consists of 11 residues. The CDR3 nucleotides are TGCGCCATCACGCCGGTTCAGCCCCAGCATTTT. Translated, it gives CAITPVQPQHF.

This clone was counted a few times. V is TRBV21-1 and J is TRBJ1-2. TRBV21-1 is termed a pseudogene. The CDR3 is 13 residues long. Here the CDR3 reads CASSSRTEGGYTF. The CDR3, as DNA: TGTGCCAGCAGCTCCCGCACGGAGGGTGGCTACACCTTC.

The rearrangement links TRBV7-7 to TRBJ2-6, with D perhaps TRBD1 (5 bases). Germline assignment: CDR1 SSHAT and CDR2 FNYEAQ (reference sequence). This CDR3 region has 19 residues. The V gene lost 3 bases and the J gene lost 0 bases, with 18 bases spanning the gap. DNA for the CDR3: TGTGCCAGCAGCTTCGAAAGGACATCGCCATCCTCTGGGGCCAACGTCCTGACTTTC. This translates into CASSFERTSPSSGANVLTF.

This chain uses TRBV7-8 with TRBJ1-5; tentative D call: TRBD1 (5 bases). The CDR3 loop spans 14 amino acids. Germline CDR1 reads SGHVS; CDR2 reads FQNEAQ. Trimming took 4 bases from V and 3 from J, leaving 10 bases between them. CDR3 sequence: CASSWDSSNQPQHF. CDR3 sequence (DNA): TGTGCCAGCAGCTGGGACTCCTCCAATCAGCCCCAGCATTTT.

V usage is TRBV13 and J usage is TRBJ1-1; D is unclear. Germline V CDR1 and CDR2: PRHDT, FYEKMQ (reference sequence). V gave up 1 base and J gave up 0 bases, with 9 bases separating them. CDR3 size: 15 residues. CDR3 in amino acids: CASSLEPAMNTEAFF. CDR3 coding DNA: TGTGCCAGCAGCTTAGAGCCCGCTATGAACACTGAAGCTTTCTTT.

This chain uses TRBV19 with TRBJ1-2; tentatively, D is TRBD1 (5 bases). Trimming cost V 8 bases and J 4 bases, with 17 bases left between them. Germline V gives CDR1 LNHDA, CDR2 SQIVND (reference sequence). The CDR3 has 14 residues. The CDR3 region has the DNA TGTGCCAGTGGGGCCGGGAGGGCCCTCTATGGCTACACCTTC. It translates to CASGAGRALYGYTF.

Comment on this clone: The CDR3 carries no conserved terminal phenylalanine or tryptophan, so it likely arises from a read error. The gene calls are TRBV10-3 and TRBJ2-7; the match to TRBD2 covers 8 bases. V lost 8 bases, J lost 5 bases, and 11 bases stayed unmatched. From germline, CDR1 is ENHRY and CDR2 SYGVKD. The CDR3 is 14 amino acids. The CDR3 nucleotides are TGTGCCATCCGATCCGGGACTAGTGCCCACGAGCAGTACATC. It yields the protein CAIRSGTSAHEQYI.

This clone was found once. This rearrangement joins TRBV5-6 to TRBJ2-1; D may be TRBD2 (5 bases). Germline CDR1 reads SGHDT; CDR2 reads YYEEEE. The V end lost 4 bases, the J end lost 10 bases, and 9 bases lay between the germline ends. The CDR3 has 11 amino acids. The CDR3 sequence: CASSVPGEQFF. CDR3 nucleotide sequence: TGTGCCAGCAGCGTGCCGGGAGAGCAGTTCTTC.

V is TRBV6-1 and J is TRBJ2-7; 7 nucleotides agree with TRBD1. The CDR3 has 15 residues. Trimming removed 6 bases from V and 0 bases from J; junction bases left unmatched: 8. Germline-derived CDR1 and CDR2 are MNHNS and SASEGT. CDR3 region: CASRGPGQNSYEQYF. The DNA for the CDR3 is TGTGCCAGCAGGGGGCCGGGACAGAACTCCTACGAGCAGTACTTC.

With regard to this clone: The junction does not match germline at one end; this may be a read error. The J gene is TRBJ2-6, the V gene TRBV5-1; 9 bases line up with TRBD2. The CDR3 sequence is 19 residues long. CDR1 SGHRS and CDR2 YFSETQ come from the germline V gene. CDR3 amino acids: CASSLWSAGGLSGANGLTF. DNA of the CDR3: TGCGCCAGCAGCTTGTGGTCAGCGGGGGGCCTCTCTGGGGCCAACGGCCTGACTTTC.